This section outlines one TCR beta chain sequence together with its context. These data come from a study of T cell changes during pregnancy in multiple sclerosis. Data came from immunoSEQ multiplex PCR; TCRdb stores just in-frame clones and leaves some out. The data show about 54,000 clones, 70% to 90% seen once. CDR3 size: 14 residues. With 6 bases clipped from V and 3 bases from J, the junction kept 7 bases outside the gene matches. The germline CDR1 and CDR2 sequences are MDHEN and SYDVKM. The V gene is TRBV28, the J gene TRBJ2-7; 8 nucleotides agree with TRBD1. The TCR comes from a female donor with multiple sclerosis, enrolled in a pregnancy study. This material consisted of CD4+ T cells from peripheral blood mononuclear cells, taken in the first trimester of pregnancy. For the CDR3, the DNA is TGTGCCAGCAGCCGTCAGGGGGCGGTCTACGAGCAGTACTTC. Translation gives CASSRQGAVYEQYF.